This T cell receptor beta chain originates from a study of low-dose radiotherapy and immunotherapy resistance in tumors. The overall study: Aspirin was administered orally at 300 mg daily for four cycles, commencing on cycle 1 day 1.

Gene-specific TRAV and TRBV primers were used for first-strand cDNA, covering alpha and beta chains. Over roughly 19 PCR cycles, TCRs were amplified from a constant-region primer and V-primer adapter. One entry per CDR3 protein results from TCRdb running MiXCR on the reads. The sample includes under 90,000 distinct CDR3 sequences, 18% of them seen just once. Indicated time point: before trial treatment. As a condition of eligibility, patients had advanced solid tumors lacking tumor-infiltrating lymphocytes. In this sample, this clonotype turned up many times. With 5 bases removed from V and 1 base from J, the gap between germline ends came to 14 bases. Germline assignment: CDR1 MGHDK and CDR2 SYGVNS. The CDR3 contains 15 residues.

The chain uses TRBV25-1 and TRBJ1-1; TRBD1 might be the D (5 bases). The receptor was derived from a male donor with prostate cancer. Here the sequenced sample was PBMCs, taken before treatment. The CDR3 DNA reads as TGTGCCAGCAGTCCAACCAGGGATAGGAACACTGAAGCTTTCTTT. Protein product: CASSPTRDRNTEAFF.